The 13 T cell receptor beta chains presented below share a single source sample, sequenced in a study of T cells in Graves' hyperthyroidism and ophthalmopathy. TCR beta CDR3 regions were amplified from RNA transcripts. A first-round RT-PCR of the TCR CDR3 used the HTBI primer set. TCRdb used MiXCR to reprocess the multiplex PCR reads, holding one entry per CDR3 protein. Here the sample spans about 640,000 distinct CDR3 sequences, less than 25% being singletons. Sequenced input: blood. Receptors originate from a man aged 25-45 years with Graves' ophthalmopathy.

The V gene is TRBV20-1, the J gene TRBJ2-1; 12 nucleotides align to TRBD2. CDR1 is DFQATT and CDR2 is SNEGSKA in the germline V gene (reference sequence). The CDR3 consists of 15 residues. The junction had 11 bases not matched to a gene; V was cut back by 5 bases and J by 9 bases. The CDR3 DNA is TGCAGTGCTTCTACGACTAGCGGGAGAACGCTTGAGCAGTTCTTC. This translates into CSASTTSGRTLEQFF.

CDR3 DNA sequence: TGTGCCAGCAGCCCCCTGACTAGCGGGGCCTACAATGAGCAGTTCTTC. Residues: CASSPLTSGAYNEQFF. The chain links TRBV3-1 to TRBJ2-1, with 11 bases lining up with TRBD2. CDR3 length: 16 amino acids. Germline values: CDR1 LGHDT, CDR2 YNNKEL (reference sequence). J lost 2 bases, V lost 4 bases, and 4 bases had no gene match.

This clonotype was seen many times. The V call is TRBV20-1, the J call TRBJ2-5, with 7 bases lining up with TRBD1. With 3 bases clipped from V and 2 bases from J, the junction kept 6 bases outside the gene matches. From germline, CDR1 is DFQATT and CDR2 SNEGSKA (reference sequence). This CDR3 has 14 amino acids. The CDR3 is CSASRGQLQETQYF. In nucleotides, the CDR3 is TGCAGTGCTAGTAGGGGACAGCTACAAGAGACCCAGTACTTC.

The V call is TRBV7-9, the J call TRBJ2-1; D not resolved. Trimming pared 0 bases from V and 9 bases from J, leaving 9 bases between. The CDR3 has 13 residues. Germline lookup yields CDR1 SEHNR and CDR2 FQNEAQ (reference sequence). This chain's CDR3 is CASSLAGYPEQFF. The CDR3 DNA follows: TGTGCCAGCAGCTTAGCGGGGTACCCTGAGCAGTTCTTC.

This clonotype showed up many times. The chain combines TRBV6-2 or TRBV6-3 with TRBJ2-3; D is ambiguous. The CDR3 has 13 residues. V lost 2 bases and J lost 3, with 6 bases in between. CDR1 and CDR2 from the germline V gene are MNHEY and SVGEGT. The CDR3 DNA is TGTGCCAGCAGTTACGACGAGACAGATACGCAGTATTTT. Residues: CASSYDETDTQYF.

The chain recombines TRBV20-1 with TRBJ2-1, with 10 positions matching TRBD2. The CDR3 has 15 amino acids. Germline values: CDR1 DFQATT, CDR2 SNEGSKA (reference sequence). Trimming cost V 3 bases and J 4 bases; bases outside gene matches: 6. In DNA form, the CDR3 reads TGCAGTGCTAGTAGCGGGAGGCACACATACAATGAGCAGTTCTTC. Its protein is CSASSGRHTYNEQFF.

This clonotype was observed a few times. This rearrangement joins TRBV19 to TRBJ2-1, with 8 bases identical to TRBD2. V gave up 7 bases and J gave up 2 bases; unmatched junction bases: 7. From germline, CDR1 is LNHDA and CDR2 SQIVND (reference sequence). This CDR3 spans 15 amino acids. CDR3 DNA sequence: TGTGCCAGTACCACCAGCGGGAGACCCTACAATGAGCAGTTCTTC. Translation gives CASTTSGRPYNEQFF.

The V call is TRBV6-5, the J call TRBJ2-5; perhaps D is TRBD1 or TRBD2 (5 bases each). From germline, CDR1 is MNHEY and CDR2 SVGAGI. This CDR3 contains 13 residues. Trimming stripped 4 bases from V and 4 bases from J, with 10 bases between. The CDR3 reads CASSSGRGETQYF. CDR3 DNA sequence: TGTGCCAGCAGTTCGGGGCGAGGAGAGACCCAGTACTTC.

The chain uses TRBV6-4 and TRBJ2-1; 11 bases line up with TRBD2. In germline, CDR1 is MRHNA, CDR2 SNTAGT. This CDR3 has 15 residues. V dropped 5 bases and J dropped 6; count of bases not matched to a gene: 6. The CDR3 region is CASSYSGRAFNEQFF. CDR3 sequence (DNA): TGTGCCAGCAGTTATAGCGGGAGGGCCTTCAATGAGCAGTTCTTC.

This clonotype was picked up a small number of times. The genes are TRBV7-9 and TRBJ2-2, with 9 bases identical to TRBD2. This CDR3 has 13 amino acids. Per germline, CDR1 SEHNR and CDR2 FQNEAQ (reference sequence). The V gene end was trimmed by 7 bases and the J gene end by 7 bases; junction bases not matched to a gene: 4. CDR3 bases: TGTGCCAGCAACATAGCGGGAGTCGGGGAGCTGTTTTTT. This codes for CASNIAGVGELFF.

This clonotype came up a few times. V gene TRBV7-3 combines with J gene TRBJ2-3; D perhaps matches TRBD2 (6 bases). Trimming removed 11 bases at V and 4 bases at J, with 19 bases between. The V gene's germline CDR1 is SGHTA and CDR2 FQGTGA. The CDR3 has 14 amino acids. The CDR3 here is CAGKRLDSADTQYF. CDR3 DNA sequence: TGTGCCGGGAAAAGACTAGATTCTGCAGATACGCAGTATTTT.

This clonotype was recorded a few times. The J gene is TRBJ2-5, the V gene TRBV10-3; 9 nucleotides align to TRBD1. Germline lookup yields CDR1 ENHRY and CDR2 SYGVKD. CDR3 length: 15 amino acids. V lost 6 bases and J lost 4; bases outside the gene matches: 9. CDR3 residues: CAIRETGGRGETQYF. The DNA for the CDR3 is TGTGCCATCAGGGAAACAGGGGGCAGGGGAGAGACCCAGTACTTC.

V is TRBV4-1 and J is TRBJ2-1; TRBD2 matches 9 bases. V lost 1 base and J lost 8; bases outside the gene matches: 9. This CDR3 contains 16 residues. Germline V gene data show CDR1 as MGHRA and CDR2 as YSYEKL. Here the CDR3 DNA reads TGCGCCAGCAGCCAAGTAGCGGGAGCGGGGGCCCATGAGCAGTTCTTC. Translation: CASSQVAGAGAHEQFF.